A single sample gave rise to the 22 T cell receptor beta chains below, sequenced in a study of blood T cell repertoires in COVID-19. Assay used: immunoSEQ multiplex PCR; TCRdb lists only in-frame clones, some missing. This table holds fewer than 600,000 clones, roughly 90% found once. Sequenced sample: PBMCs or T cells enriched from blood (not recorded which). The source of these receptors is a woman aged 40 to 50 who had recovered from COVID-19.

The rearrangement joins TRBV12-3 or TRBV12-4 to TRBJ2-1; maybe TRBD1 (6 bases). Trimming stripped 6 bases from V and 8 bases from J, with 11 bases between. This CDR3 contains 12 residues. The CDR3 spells CASRKQGDEQFF. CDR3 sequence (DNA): TGTGCCAGCAGAAAACAGGGTGATGAGCAGTTCTTC.

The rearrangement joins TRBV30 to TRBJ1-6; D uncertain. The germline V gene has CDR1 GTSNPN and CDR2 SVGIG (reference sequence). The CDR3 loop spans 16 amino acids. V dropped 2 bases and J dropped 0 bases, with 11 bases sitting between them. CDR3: CAWSNQTYSYNSPLHF. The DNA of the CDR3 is TGTGCCTGGAGTAATCAAACATACTCCTATAATTCACCCCTCCACTTT.

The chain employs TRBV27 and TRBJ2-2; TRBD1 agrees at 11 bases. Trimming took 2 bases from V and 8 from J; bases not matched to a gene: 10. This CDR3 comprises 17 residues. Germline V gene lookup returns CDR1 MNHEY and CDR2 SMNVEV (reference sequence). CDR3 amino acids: CASSLHGQGAWNGELFF. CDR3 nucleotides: TGTGCCAGCAGTTTACACGGACAGGGGGCTTGGAATGGGGAGCTGTTTTTT.

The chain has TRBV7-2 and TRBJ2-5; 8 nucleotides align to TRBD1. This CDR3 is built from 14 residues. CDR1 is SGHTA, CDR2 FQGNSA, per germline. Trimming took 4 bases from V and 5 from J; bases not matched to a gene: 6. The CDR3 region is CASSSDRASETQYF. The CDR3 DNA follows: TGTGCCAGCAGCTCGGACAGGGCGTCGGAGACCCAGTACTTC.

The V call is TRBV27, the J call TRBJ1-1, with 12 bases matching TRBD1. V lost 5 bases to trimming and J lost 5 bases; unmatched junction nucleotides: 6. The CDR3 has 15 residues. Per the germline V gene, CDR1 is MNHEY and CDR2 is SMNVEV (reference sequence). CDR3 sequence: CASSRGTGGLTEAFF. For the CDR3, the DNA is TGTGCCAGCAGTAGGGGGACAGGGGGCCTTACTGAAGCTTTCTTT.

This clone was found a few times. The CDR3 sequence is CASSYSWGFNEQFF. The CDR3 nucleotides are TGTGCCAGCAGTTACTCTTGGGGCTTTAATGAGCAGTTCTTC. The chain carries TRBV6-5 and TRBJ2-1, with a weak D call TRBD1 (5 bases). V shed 0 bases and J shed 7 bases, with 10 bases lying between them. Germline V gene lookup returns CDR1 MNHEY and CDR2 SVGAGI. The CDR3 runs 14 residues.

The CDR3 here is CAWKEGVGYGYTF. The CDR3 DNA is TGTGCCTGGAAGGAAGGGGTAGGCTATGGCTACACCTTC. The genes are TRBV30 and TRBJ1-2; the D gene is possibly TRBD1 (5 bases). Germline lookup yields CDR1 GTSNPN and CDR2 SVGIG (reference sequence). The CDR3 has 13 residues. Trimming took off 4 bases at V and 4 bases at J, with 13 bases between the two ends.

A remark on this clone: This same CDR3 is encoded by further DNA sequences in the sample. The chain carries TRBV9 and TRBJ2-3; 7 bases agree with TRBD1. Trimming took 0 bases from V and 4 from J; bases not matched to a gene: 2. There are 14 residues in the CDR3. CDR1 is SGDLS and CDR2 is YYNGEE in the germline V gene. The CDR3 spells CASSVVQGADTQYF. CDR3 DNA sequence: TGTGCCAGCAGCGTAGTGCAGGGGGCAGATACGCAGTATTTT. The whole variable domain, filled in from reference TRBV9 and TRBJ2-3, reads DSGVTQTPKHLITATGQRVTLRCSPRSGDLSVYWYQQSLDQGLQFLIQYYNGEERAKGNILERFSAQQFPDLHSELNLSSLELGDSALYFCASSVVQGADTQYFGPGTRLTVL.

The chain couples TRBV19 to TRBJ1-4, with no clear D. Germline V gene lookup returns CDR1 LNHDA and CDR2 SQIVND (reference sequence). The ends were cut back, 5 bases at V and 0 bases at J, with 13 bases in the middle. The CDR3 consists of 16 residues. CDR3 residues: CASSYREVTTNEKLFF. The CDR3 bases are TGTGCCAGTAGTTATCGGGAGGTTACAACTAATGAAAAACTGTTTTTT. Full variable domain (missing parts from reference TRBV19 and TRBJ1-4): DGGITQSPKYLFRKEGQNVTLSCEQNLNHDAMYWYRQDPGQGLRLIYYSQIVNDFQKGDIAEGYSVSREKKESFPLTVTSAQKNPTAFYLCASSYREVTTNEKLFFGSGTQLSVL.

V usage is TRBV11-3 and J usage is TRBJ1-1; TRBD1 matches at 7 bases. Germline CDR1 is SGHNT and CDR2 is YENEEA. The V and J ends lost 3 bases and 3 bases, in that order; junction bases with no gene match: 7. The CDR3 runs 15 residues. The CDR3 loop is CASSLGRGKYTEAFF. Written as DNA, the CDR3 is TGTGCCAGCAGCTTGGGCAGGGGGAAATACACTGAAGCTTTCTTT.

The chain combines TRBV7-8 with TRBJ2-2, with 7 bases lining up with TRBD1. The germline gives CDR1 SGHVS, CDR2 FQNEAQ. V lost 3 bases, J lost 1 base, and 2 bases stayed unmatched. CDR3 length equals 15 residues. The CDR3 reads CASSFQGVNTGELFF. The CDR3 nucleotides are TGTGCCAGCAGCTTTCAGGGGGTGAACACCGGGGAGCTGTTTTTT.

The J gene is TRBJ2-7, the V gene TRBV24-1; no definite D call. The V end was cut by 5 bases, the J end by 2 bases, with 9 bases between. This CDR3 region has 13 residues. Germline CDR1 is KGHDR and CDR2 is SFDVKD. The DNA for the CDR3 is TGTGCCACCAGTGCCGACAACACCTACGAGCAGTACTTC. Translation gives CATSADNTYEQYF.

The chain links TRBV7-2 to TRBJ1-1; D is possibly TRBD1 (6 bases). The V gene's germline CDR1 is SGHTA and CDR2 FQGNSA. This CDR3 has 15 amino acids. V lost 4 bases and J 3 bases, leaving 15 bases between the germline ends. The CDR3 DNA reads TGTGCCAGCAGCTCTCTAGGGGGGGGACACACTGAAGCTTTCTTT. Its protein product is CASSSLGGGHTEAFF.

CDR3 loop: CASMGQGETQYF. The CDR3 region has the DNA TGTGCCAGCATGGGCCAGGGAGAGACCCAGTACTTC. The chain couples TRBV11-2 to TRBJ2-5; tentatively, D is TRBD1 (5 bases). Germline-derived CDR1 and CDR2 are SGHAT and FQNNGV. The CDR3 is made up of 12 amino acids. Deletions cut 7 bases from V and 4 bases from J, with 10 bases between.

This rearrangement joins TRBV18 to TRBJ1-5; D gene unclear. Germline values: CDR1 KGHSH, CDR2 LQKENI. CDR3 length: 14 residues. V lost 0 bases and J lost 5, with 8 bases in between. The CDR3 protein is CASSPPTDYQPQHF. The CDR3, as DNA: TGTGCCAGCTCACCACCAACAGATTATCAGCCCCAGCATTTT. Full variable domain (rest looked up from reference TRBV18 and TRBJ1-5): NAGVMQNPRHLVRRRGQEARLRCSPMKGHSHVYWYRQLPEEGLKFMVYLQKENIIDESGMPKERFSAEFPKEGPSILRIQQVVRGDSAAYFCASSPPTDYQPQHFGDGTRLSIL.

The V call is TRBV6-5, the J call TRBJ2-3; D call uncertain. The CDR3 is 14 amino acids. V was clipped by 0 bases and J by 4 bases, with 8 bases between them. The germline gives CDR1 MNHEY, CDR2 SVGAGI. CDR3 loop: CASSYSRSADTQYF. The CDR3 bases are TGTGCCAGCAGTTACTCGCGGTCAGCAGATACGCAGTATTTT.

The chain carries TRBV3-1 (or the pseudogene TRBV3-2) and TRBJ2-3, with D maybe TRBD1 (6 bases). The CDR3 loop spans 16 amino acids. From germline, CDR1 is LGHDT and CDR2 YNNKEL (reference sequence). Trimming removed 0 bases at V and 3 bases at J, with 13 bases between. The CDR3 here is CASSQDLGATTDTQYF. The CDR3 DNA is TGTGCCAGCAGCCAAGATTTGGGGGCGACAACAGATACGCAGTATTTT.

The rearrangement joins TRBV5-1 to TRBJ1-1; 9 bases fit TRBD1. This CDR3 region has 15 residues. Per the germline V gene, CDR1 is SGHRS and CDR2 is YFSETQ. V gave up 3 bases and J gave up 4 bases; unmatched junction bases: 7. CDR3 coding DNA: TGCGCCAGCAGCTCCGGGACAGGGCGGAGCACTGAAGCTTTCTTT. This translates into CASSSGTGRSTEAFF.

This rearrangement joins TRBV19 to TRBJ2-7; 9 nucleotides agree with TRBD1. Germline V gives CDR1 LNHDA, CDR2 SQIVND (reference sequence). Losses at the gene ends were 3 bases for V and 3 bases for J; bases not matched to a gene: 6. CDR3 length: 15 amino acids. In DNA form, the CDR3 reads TGTGCCAGTAGTATCAGACAGGGGGGTCGCTACGAGCAGTACTTC. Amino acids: CASSIRQGGRYEQYF. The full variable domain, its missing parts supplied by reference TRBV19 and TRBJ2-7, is DGGITQSPKYLFRKEGQNVTLSCEQNLNHDAMYWYRQDPGQGLRLIYYSQIVNDFQKGDIAEGYSVSREKKESFPLTVTSAQKNPTAFYLCASSIRQGGRYEQYFGPGTRLTVT.

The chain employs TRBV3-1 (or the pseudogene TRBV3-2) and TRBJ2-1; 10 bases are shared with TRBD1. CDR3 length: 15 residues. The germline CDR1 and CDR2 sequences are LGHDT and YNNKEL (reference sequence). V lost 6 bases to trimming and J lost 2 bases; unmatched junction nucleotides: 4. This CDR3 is CASSLDRGPYNEQFF. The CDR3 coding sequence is TGTGCCAGCAGTCTCGACAGGGGGCCCTACAATGAGCAGTTCTTC.

The CDR3 sequence is CASSFYRAGELFF. CDR3 sequence (DNA): TGTGCCAGCAGTTTCTACAGGGCCGGGGAGCTGTTTTTT. The genes are TRBV5-6 and TRBJ2-2; perhaps TRBD1 as D (6 bases). Trimming left V 5 bases short and J 6 bases short, with 11 bases between. The germline V gene encodes CDR1 SGHDT and CDR2 YYEEEE. The CDR3 consists of 13 residues.

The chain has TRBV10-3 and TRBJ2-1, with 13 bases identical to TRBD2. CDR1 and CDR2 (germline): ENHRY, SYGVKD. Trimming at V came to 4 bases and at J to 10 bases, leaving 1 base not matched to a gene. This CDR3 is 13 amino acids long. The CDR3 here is CAISGGLAGEQFF. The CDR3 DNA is TGTGCCATCAGTGGGGGACTAGCGGGAGAGCAGTTCTTC.